The source of this T cell receptor beta chain is a study of blood T cell repertoires in COVID-19 (dated by TCRdb to between 2020 and 2021). Notes on the research overall: Collaborator samples came from the United States, Italy and Spain and covered acute and convalescent phases of COVID-19. The dataset comprised deeply sampled blood TCRbeta repertoires from subjects exposed to, actively infected with, or recovered from COVID-19. The prospective study material was composed of cDNA or gDNA derived from T cells, B-cell-depleted T cells, or PBMCs. Where available, HLA class I and class II types were obtained from metadata supplied by the sample provider rather than from assay-based typing. The repertoires were made available in a free public database intended to serve as a resource for research on the immune response to SARS-CoV-2. Samples came from the ongoing ImmuneRACE study (first 160 participants) plus 1,254 subjects from 6 global collaborators. A de-identified subject ID, COVID-19 status, age in years and sex were almost always included in the sample metadata. Results and caveats for the whole study, not just this receptor: Clinical and demographic metadata were provided uncurated, with the amount varying by source and participant.

TCRbeta CDR3 regions were amplified from genomic DNA using the immunoSEQ Assay, a bias-controlled multiplex PCR. Per the original workflow: The number of nucleated cells in each sample was estimated from the amplification of reference gene primers within the assay. Sequence reads were collapsed and filtered to measure the absolute abundance of every unique TCRbeta CDR3 rearrangement. Productive Simpson clonality was computed per sample as the square root of Simpson's diversity index over productive rearrangements. TCRdb took this table from immuneACCESS and kept in-frame rearrangements with V and J called. Such tables lack part of the clones; where checked against another copy, unresolved V genes explain under half of the gap, and the rest is unexplained. V and J calls and clone size are copied from that table; D and trimming were computed from the DNA. The sample table holds around 250,000 clones, of which around 80% were seen once. The ten largest clones take up roughly 4% of the sample.

Trimming takes 3 bases from V and 4 bases from J, and the germline ends sit 12 bases apart. The CDR3 covers 15 residues, taking in both the cysteine and the phenylalanine. The entry retains the CDR3 DNA only, 45 bases that are in frame from base 1. Sequences KGHSH (CDR1) and LQKENI (CDR2) are obtained from the germline V gene. Enrolling through a virtual design, the prospective study's participants ranged in age from about 18 to 89 years and lived across about two dozen United States geographic areas. To assign participants to cohorts, the prospective study relied on clinical history that participants themselves reported in a screening survey and a study questionnaire. Each participant in the prospective study had whole blood, serum and a nasopharyngeal or oropharyngeal swab collected by mobile phlebotomists. Over a roughly two-month period, participants in the prospective study had the option of providing additional blood draws and questionnaires. Before DNA extraction, blood samples from the prospective study were shipped at room temperature or frozen.

With respect to this clone: Its cognate antigen has yet to be identified. No base qualities exist here, and no much larger clone lies one base off it.

The V gene is TRBV18 and the J gene is TRBJ2-2, with no reliable assignment of the D segment. The specimen was PBMCs or T cells enriched from blood (not recorded which). This receptor was obtained from a man aged 25 to 40 with acute COVID-19. The sequence in DNA is TGTGCCAGCTCACCGGATAGGAGTAGCACCGGGGAGCTGTTTTTT. Its translation reads: CASSPDRSSTGELFF.